Following are 17 T cell receptor beta chains from one sample sequenced in a study of blood T cell repertoires in COVID-19. Clones were sequenced by immunoSEQ multiplex PCR, and TCRdb holds only the in-frame ones, with some missing. The sample includes 250,000 to 300,000 clones, approximately 91% of them seen just once. The source material was PBMCs or T cells enriched from blood (not recorded which). These receptors originate from a woman between 35 and 50 years old who had recovered from COVID-19.

V and J are TRBV5-3 and TRBJ2-1, with D tentatively TRBD1 (5 bases). TRBV5-3 is sorted into the ORF group, with uncertain function. The length of the CDR3 is 15 residues. Trimming took 7 bases from V and 5 from J, leaving 19 bases between them. CDR3 coding DNA: TGTGCCAGACCCCTGAACAAAAAACAGGACAATGAGCAGTTCTTC. This encodes CARPLNKKQDNEQFF.

This CDR3 is CASGLVQYRDRGRGEPQPQHF. CDR3 sequence (DNA): TGTGCTAGTGGTTTGGTGCAGTACCGGGACAGGGGGCGCGGGGAGCCTCAGCCCCAGCATTTT. The chain carries TRBV12-5 and TRBJ1-5; 12 bases are a match to TRBD1. The CDR3 loop spans 21 amino acids. Germline values: CDR1 LGHNT, CDR2 FRNRAP. V shed 0 bases and J 6 bases; nucleotides not matched to a gene: 18.

This clone has just a few counts. The gene calls are TRBV18 and TRBJ2-6; a possible D gene is TRBD2 (6 bases). This CDR3 has 19 residues. Trimming shortened V by 3 bases and J by 0 bases, and 18 bases separated the two germline ends. Germline assignment: CDR1 KGHSH and CDR2 LQKENI. In DNA form, the CDR3 reads TGTGCCAGCTCACCCATCCGGGAGTCCCCCTCCTCTGGGGCCAACGTCCTGACTTTC. It is translated as CASSPIRESPSSGANVLTF.

V usage is TRBV7-2 and J usage is TRBJ1-1; no reliable D call. The CDR3 has 14 residues. Germline V lookup: CDR1 SGHTA, CDR2 FQGNSA. V shed 2 bases and J shed 4 bases, with 11 bases lying between them. CDR3 loop: CASSLSPGPTEAFF. CDR3 in DNA: TGTGCCAGCAGCTTATCCCCAGGCCCCACTGAAGCTTTCTTT.

For the CDR3, the DNA is TGCGCCAGCAGCCAATATGAGGGGGCCGGGGAGCTGTTTTTT. Amino acids: CASSQYEGAGELFF. The chain combines TRBV4-1 with TRBJ2-2, with a possible D match to TRBD1 (6 bases). V was cut by 2 bases and J by 6 bases, with 10 bases left in between. Per germline, CDR1 MGHRA and CDR2 YSYEKL. The CDR3 runs to 14 residues.

This clone was counted once. The chain carries TRBV14 and TRBJ2-5, with 7 bases that match TRBD2. The CDR3 runs 14 residues. Germline V gives CDR1 SGHDN, CDR2 FVKESK. V shed 4 bases and J 5 bases; nucleotides not matched to a gene: 7. The CDR3 is CASSPVRGMETQYF. The CDR3 DNA reads TGTGCCAGCAGCCCGGTGCGGGGGATGGAGACCCAGTACTTC.

The V and J genes are TRBV11-2 and TRBJ2-3, with D possibly matching TRBD2 (6 bases). In germline, CDR1 is SGHAT, CDR2 FQNNGV. Trimming took 5 bases from V and 4 from J, leaving 10 bases between them. The CDR3 consists of 13 residues. CDR3 DNA: TGTGCCAGCAGCCAGCAGCGGGCAGATACGCAGTATTTT. Amino acid sequence: CASSQQRADTQYF.

This rearrangement joins TRBV18 to TRBJ1-4, with a possible D match to TRBD1 (5 bases). CDR3 length: 15 residues. CDR1 KGHSH and CDR2 LQKENI come from the germline V gene. V dropped 5 bases and J dropped 6 bases, with 16 bases sitting between them. The CDR3 nucleotides read TGTGCCAGCTCAGTCTCGCAGGGAGGGGATGAAAAACTGTTTTTT. Translated, it gives CASSVSQGGDEKLFF.

This chain uses TRBV11-2 with TRBJ2-7; D perhaps matches TRBD2 (6 bases). This CDR3 is built from 17 residues. In germline, CDR1 is SGHAT, CDR2 FQNNGV. The V and J ends lost 4 bases and 5 bases respectively, with 24 bases between them. The CDR3 DNA follows: TGTGCCAGCAGCTCCAGGGTCCTCGGGGGACTCCAGGACGAGCAGTACTTC. This sequence encodes CASSSRVLGGLQDEQYF.

The J gene is TRBJ1-4, the V gene TRBV9, with a tentative D call TRBD1 (6 bases). This CDR3 comprises 14 residues. The V and J ends lost 7 bases and 1 base respectively, with 11 bases between them. Germline V gives CDR1 SGDLS, CDR2 YYNGEE. In nucleotides, the CDR3 is TGTGCCAGCGGCAGGGGCTTAACTAATGAAAAACTGTTTTTT. It encodes CASGRGLTNEKLFF.

The chain uses TRBV4-1 and TRBJ1-2; perhaps TRBD1 as D (6 bases). This CDR3 is 14 amino acids long. Per the germline V gene, CDR1 is MGHRA and CDR2 is YSYEKL. V dropped 0 bases and J dropped 8 bases, with 13 bases sitting between them. The CDR3 DNA is TGCGCCAGCAGCCAAGAACCCAGGGGATACGGCTACACCTTC. Translating it yields CASSQEPRGYGYTF.

This chain links TRBV5-1 with TRBJ1-2; D may be TRBD1 (5 bases). Germline V gene data show CDR1 as SGHRS and CDR2 as YFSETQ. The V gene lost 5 bases and the J gene lost 2 bases, with 19 bases spanning the gap. There are 16 residues in the CDR3. The CDR3 here is CASRPTLMEGNYGYTF. CDR3 DNA sequence: TGCGCCAGCAGACCGACCCTTATGGAGGGGAACTATGGCTACACCTTC.

This clone was found once. This rearrangement joins TRBV5-1 to TRBJ1-6; possibly TRBD1 for D (6 bases). Germline-derived CDR1 and CDR2 are SGHRS and YFSETQ. CDR3 length: 16 amino acids. Trimming stripped 1 base from V and 9 bases from J, with 17 bases between. CDR3: CASSLSPGVSISPLHF. CDR3 DNA sequence: TGCGCCAGCAGCTTGAGTCCAGGGGTGTCGATTTCACCCCTCCACTTT.

The J gene is TRBJ1-2, the V gene TRBV19; TRBD1 aligns across 10 bases. The junction had 5 bases not matched to a gene; V was cut back by 6 bases and J by 7 bases. From germline, CDR1 is LNHDA and CDR2 SQIVND (reference sequence). The CDR3 is made up of 13 amino acids. The CDR3 coding sequence is TGTGCCAGTAGGGACAGGGGGAAAGGTGGCTACACCTTC. Protein: CASRDRGKGGYTF. Drawing the rest from reference TRBV19 and TRBJ1-2, the complete variable domain is DGGITQSPKYLFRKEGQNVTLSCEQNLNHDAMYWYRQDPGQGLRLIYYSQIVNDFQKGDIAEGYSVSREKKESFPLTVTSAQKNPTAFYLCASRDRGKGGYTFGSGTRLTVV.

This clone was detected only a few times. The rearrangement joins TRBV7-2 to TRBJ1-5; 7 positions agree with TRBD1. Germline V gene data show CDR1 as SGHTA and CDR2 as FQGNSA. CDR3 length equals 14 residues. After removal of 6 bases from V and 7 bases from J, the junction contained 9 bases not matched to a gene. The CDR3: CASSQRQGGQPQHF. The CDR3, as DNA: TGTGCCAGCAGTCAACGACAGGGCGGCCAGCCCCAGCATTTT.

The rearrangement joins TRBV19 to TRBJ1-5; D possibly corresponds to TRBD1 (5 bases). Germline V CDR1 and CDR2: LNHDA, SQIVND (reference sequence). V was cut by 7 bases and J by 2 bases, with 18 bases left in between. The CDR3 consists of 16 residues. The CDR3 region is CASTQIGGGGNQPQHF. The CDR3 DNA is TGTGCCAGTACCCAAATAGGAGGAGGGGGCAATCAGCCCCAGCATTTT.

The chain combines TRBV27 with TRBJ1-2; TRBD1 aligns across 9 bases. After removal of 5 bases from V and 7 bases from J, the junction contained 11 bases not matched to a gene. The CDR3 consists of 15 residues. The germline V gene encodes CDR1 MNHEY and CDR2 SMNVEV (reference sequence). The CDR3 region has the DNA TGTGCCAGCAGTCCCTCGGGACAGGGCGTCGGTGGCTACACCTTC. Its protein product is CASSPSGQGVGGYTF.